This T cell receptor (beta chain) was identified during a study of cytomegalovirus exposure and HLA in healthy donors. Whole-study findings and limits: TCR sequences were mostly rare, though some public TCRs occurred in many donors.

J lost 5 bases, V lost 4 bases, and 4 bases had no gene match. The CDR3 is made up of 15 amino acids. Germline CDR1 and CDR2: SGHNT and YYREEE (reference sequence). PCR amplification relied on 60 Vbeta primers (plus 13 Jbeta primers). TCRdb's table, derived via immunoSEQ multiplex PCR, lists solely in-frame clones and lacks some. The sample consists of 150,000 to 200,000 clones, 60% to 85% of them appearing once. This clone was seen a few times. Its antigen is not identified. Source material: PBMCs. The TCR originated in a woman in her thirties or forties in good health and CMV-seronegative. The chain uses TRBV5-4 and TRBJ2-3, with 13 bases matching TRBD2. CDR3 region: CASSTGLAGQDTQYF. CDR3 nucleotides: TGTGCCAGCAGCACGGGACTAGCGGGACAAGATACGCAGTATTTT.